This TCR beta chain is drawn from a study of high-grade serous ovarian cancer treatment subgroups. Tumor samples were taken before definitive surgery or chemotherapy. Trimming removed 4 bases at V and 6 bases at J, with 7 bases between. The CDR3 sequence is 11 residues long. Germline V gene lookup returns CDR1 SNHLY and CDR2 FYNNEI. The data were produced by immunoSEQ multiplex PCR, yet TCRdb's version contains in-frame clones alone and is incomplete. The data hold about 36,000 clones, with 70% to 80% observed a single time. Material for sequencing was tumor tissue. The sequence came from a human donor with high-grade serous ovarian cancer. The chain has TRBV2 and TRBJ2-7, with D uncertain. The CDR3 here is CASSVIGEQYF. The DNA for the CDR3 is TGTGCCAGCAGTGTGATCGGCGAGCAGTACTTC.